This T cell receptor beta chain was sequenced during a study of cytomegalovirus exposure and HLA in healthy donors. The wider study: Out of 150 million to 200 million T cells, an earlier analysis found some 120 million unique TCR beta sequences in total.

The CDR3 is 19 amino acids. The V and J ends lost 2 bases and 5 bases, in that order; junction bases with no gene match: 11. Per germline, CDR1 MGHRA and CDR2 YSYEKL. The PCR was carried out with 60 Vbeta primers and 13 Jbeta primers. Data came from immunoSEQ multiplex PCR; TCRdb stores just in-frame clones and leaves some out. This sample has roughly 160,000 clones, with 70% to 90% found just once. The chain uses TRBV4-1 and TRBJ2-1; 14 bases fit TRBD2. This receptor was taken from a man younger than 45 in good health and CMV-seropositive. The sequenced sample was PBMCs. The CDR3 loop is CASSQLRTSGRSGNNEQFF. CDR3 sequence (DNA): TGCGCCAGCAGCCAACTCCGGACTAGCGGGAGGTCCGGAAACAATGAGCAGTTCTTC.